The next 9 T cell receptor beta chains were all read from a single sample in a study of vaccination and CD4 T cells after COVID-19. Their antigens remain unidentified. An Oncomine TCR Beta short-read assay was used to sequence the DNA from cultured CD4+ T cells. Via MiXCR, TCRdb re-called the PCR reads, giving one row per CDR3 protein. This table holds approximately 9,200 distinct CDR3 sequences, more than 35% found once. Documented treatment: approximately nine-day PBMC culture with coronavirus spike peptide pools or control peptides (ViraFEST assay). According to the study, CD4+ T cells from the unexposed donor were gathered ahead of the COVID-19 pandemic (2011-2018). The sequenced sample was CD4+ T cells from blood, cultured in vitro. The receptors derive from a human donor in good health.

This clonotype appeared a few times. J is TRBJ1-6 and V is TRBV7-2; D is uncertain. This CDR3 contains 16 residues. Trimming took 1 base from V and 5 from J, leaving 12 bases between them. CDR1 and CDR2 from the germline V gene are SGHTA and FQGNSA. CDR3 in DNA: TGTGCCAGCAGCTTAGATAGTAGGCGCCATAATTCACCCCTCCACTTT. Its protein product is CASSLDSRRHNSPLHF.

The chain uses TRBV18 and TRBJ2-7; either TRBD1 or TRBD2 may supply D (5 bases each). V lost 6 bases and J lost 6, with 21 bases in between. The CDR3 sequence is 15 residues long. The germline V gene has CDR1 KGHSH and CDR2 LQKENI. The DNA of the CDR3 is TGTGCCAGCTCGCTACAGGTGGCAGGGACGGGCGAGCAGTACTTC. It specifies CASSLQVAGTGEQYF.

The chain carries TRBV19 and TRBJ2-7; tentative D call: TRBD2 (6 bases). CDR1 LNHDA and CDR2 SQIVND come from the germline V gene (reference sequence). The length of the CDR3 is 15 residues. Trimming shortened V by 2 bases and J by 2 bases, and 13 bases separated the two germline ends. The CDR3 loop reads CASSITVAGPYEQYF. CDR3 sequence (DNA): TGTGCCAGTAGTATAACGGTGGCGGGACCCTACGAGCAGTACTTC.

The chain links TRBV4-3 to TRBJ1-1; 9 nucleotides agree with TRBD1. In germline, CDR1 is LGHNA, CDR2 YSLEER. V trimming: 4 bases; J trimming: 7 bases; junction bases outside the gene matches: 7. This CDR3 has 14 amino acids. In DNA form, the CDR3 reads TGCGCCAGCAGCCGAGCGGGACAGGGCTTTGAAGCTTTCTTT. Translating gives CASSRAGQGFEAFF.

This clonotype has only a few counts. The chain uses TRBV19 and TRBJ2-3, with D perhaps TRBD2 (5 bases). This CDR3 has 16 residues. Trimming left V 7 bases short and J 0 bases short, with 17 bases between. The germline V gene has CDR1 LNHDA and CDR2 SQIVND (reference sequence). CDR3 region: CASTEGRVLSTDTQYF. The CDR3 region has the DNA TGTGCCAGTACCGAGGGAAGGGTCCTTAGCACAGATACGCAGTATTTT.

The gene calls are TRBV7-2 and TRBJ2-7, with D unclear. V shed 1 base and J shed 6 bases, with 7 bases lying between them. The germline V gene encodes CDR1 SGHTA and CDR2 FQGNSA. This CDR3 comprises 12 residues. The CDR3 nucleotides read TGTGCCAGCAGCTTAGGACTGGCCGAGCAGTACTTC. Translation: CASSLGLAEQYF.

V usage is TRBV10-1 and J usage is TRBJ2-5; D gene unclear. Germline lookup yields CDR1 WNHNN and CDR2 SYGVQD (reference sequence). V lost 4 bases, J lost 5 bases, and 11 bases lay in between. The CDR3 totals 13 residues. The CDR3 region is CASSARMGETQYF. CDR3 bases: TGCGCCAGCAGTGCCCGGATGGGGGAGACCCAGTACTTC.

The V and J genes are TRBV5-1 and TRBJ1-2; TRBD1 matches at 7 bases. The CDR3 consists of 14 residues. Trimming cost V 6 bases and J 3 bases; bases outside gene matches: 8. Germline assignment: CDR1 SGHRS and CDR2 YFSETQ. CDR3 loop: CASKPRDSHYGYTF. In DNA, the CDR3 is TGCGCCAGCAAACCCCGGGACAGCCACTATGGCTACACCTTC. Using reference TRBV5-1 and TRBJ1-2 for the parts outside the CDR3, the full variable domain is KAGVTQTPRYLIKTRGQQVTLSCSPISGHRSVSWYQQTPGQGLQFLFEYFSETQRNKGNFPGRFSGRQFSNSRSEMNVSTLELGDSALYLCASKPRDSHYGYTFGSGTRLTVV.

This clonotype has a handful of counts. V gene TRBV5-8 combines with J gene TRBJ1-6; weak D call: TRBD1 (6 bases). The CDR3 is made up of 14 amino acids. The ends were cut back, 3 bases at V and 5 bases at J, with 9 bases in the middle. Germline CDR1 reads SGHTS; CDR2 reads YDEGEE. The CDR3 DNA is TGTGCCAGCAGCTCAGGGGTTAATAATTCACCCCTCCACTTT. Amino acids: CASSSGVNNSPLHF.